This T cell receptor (beta chain) was sequenced in a study of CD8+CD57+ T cells in acquired aplastic anemia. Study conclusions and caveats: Shared by patients and controls, roughly 28 CD8+ CDR3s were abundant in patients.

The germline V gene encodes CDR1 SNHLY and CDR2 FYNNEI. The CDR3 extends over 13 amino acids. V was pared by 1 base and J by 5 bases, with 6 bases between. An expansion of CD8+CD57+ cells by flow cytometry had been shown in patients chosen for sequencing. Investigators profiled TCR beta VDJ and CDR3 from genomic DNA template. Each CDR3 protein is one row after TCRdb ran MiXCR on the reads. The sample holds around 200,000 distinct CDR3 sequences; more than 55% are singletons and the top ten take roughly 64%. This clonotype was seen more than once but under ten times. Its antigen is undetermined. The J gene is TRBJ1-3, the V gene TRBV2; D is possibly TRBD1 (5 bases). This sequence originates from a human donor with aplastic anemia. The sample comprised sorted CD4+, CD8+, or CD8+CD57+ T cells (not recorded which) from PBMCs. CDR3 residues: CASSEVGRNTIYF. As DNA, the CDR3 is TGTGCCAGCAGTGAAGTGGGGCGAAACACCATATATTTT.